What follows is one TCR beta chain and its context. Its antigen remains unidentified. The CDR3 totals 13 residues. CDR1 is SQVTM, CDR2 ANQGSEA, per germline. V dropped 4 bases and J dropped 7; count of bases not matched to a gene: 4. In the library, unique molecular identifiers were attached to individual cDNA molecules. One entry per CDR3 protein results from TCRdb running MiXCR on the RACE reads. The sample carries 250,000 or so distinct CDR3 sequences, 7.5% to 9% recorded once. Documented time point: pre-sensitization, week 0. Described treatment: therapeutic diphenylcyclopropenone sensitization with weekly scalp DPC. This sample was taken from a study of human T cells and chemical hapten exposure. Turning to the study itself: The study lasted about 24 weeks, and patients were dosed weekly with diphenylcyclopropenone on the scalp throughout. The study, taken as a whole, reports: TCRs exceeding a frequency of 1 in 1000 stayed unchanged under DPC sensitization. Alopecia in all donors means immunity may differ from healthy individuals.

The receptor was derived from a man aged 18 to 30 with alopecia areata. Some clones in this sample may be carry-over from other donors' samples. The V gene is TRBV29-1, the J gene TRBJ1-4; TRBD1 matches at 9 bases. The sample here was whole blood, taken in connection with sensitization to the hapten diphenylcyclopropenone (DPC). CDR3: CSVGGTGREKLFF. CDR3 nucleotide sequence: TGCAGCGTTGGCGGGACAGGGCGTGAAAAACTGTTTTTT.